Listed here are 27 T cell receptor beta chains from one sample, sequenced in a study of Ad26.COV2.S vaccination and SARS-CoV-2 variants. TCRdb's copy holds only in-frame clones and misses some; the assay was immunoSEQ multiplex PCR. The sample shows approximately 300,000 clones, about 82% of them seen only once. Treatment denoted: around 19 received Ad26.COV2.S at low or high dose, single or two shots; about five received placebo; per-sample allocation not given. All samples were drawn on day 63, counting from the first vaccine or placebo injection. The sample was peripheral blood, taken in a trial of Ad26.COV2.S vaccine versus placebo. These receptors all come from a person aged 18 to 59 who received the Ad26.COV2.S COVID-19 vaccine or a placebo.

The chain recombines TRBV19 with TRBJ2-2; no definite D call. Deletions cut 2 bases from V and 1 base from J, with 8 bases between. The CDR3 length is 15 residues. Germline V gives CDR1 LNHDA, CDR2 SQIVND (reference sequence). The CDR3: CASSIKNRNTGELFF. The DNA of the CDR3 is TGTGCCAGTAGTATAAAGAACAGGAACACCGGGGAGCTGTTTTTT.

The J gene is TRBJ1-2, the V gene TRBV7-2; D gene unclear. V lost 2 bases and J lost 8, with 6 bases in between. The CDR3 is 11 residues long. The germline gives CDR1 SGHTA, CDR2 FQGNSA. In DNA form, the CDR3 reads TGTGCCAGCAGCTTACAAGCGGGCTACACCTTC. It specifies CASSLQAGYTF.

The chain combines TRBV10-2 with TRBJ2-5; 7 positions agree with TRBD2. The CDR3 sequence is 12 residues long. Germline-derived CDR1 and CDR2 are WSHSY and SAAADI. With V trimmed by 7 bases and J by 2 bases, 1 base remained unmatched. The CDR3 protein is CASNGGQETQYF. CDR3 in DNA: TGCGCCAGCAACGGGGGGCAAGAGACCCAGTACTTC.

The chain carries TRBV6-2 or TRBV6-3 and TRBJ2-3; 8 bases align to TRBD2. Germline V gene data show CDR1 as MNHEY and CDR2 as SVGEGT. V lost 2 bases, J lost 6 bases, and 7 bases stayed unmatched. The CDR3 is 15 amino acids. The CDR3 spells CASSYLGTRGDTQYF. The CDR3 bases are TGTGCCAGCAGTTACCTTGGGACTAGAGGGGATACGCAGTATTTT.

The chain employs TRBV10-3 and TRBJ1-1; 8 positions match TRBD1. The CDR3 totals 14 residues. Looked up from germline, CDR1 is ENHRY and CDR2 is SYGVKD. Trimming at V came to 9 bases and at J to 0 bases, leaving 6 bases not matched to a gene. CDR3 nucleotide sequence: TGTGCCATTCGTAGACAGGGGATGAACACTGAAGCTTTCTTT. It yields the protein CAIRRQGMNTEAFF.

J is TRBJ1-1 and V is TRBV10-1; TRBD1 matches 8 bases. Unmatched junction bases numbered 2, after V lost 6 bases and J lost 8 bases. CDR3 size: 11 residues. The V gene's germline CDR1 is WNHNN and CDR2 SYGVQD (reference sequence). The CDR3 DNA is TGCGCCAGCAGCGGGGACAGGGAAGCTTTCTTT. This encodes CASSGDREAFF.

The chain combines TRBV4-1 with TRBJ1-5; D possibly corresponds to TRBD1 (6 bases). The CDR3 sequence is 16 residues long. CDR1 and CDR2 (germline): MGHRA, YSYEKL. Trimming shortened V by 0 bases and J by 4 bases, and 13 bases separated the two germline ends. The CDR3 DNA sequence: TGCGCCAGCAGCCAAGAAGGAGGAGGGGGGAATCAGCCCCAGCATTTT. This encodes CASSQEGGGGNQPQHF.

This rearrangement joins TRBV5-1 to TRBJ2-6; D perhaps matches TRBD2 (6 bases). CDR1 is SGHRS and CDR2 is YFSETQ in the germline V gene. This CDR3 contains 18 residues. With 3 bases removed from V and 0 bases from J, the gap between germline ends came to 16 bases. The chain's CDR3 is CASSSPPGLNSGANVLTF. CDR3 DNA sequence: TGCGCCAGCAGCTCACCACCGGGACTCAACTCTGGGGCCAACGTCCTGACTTTC.

CDR3 residues: CASSQGAGMRETQYF. The CDR3 DNA is TGTGCCAGCAGCCAAGGCGCGGGGATGCGGGAGACCCAGTACTTC. V gene TRBV3-1 (or the pseudogene TRBV3-2) combines with J gene TRBJ2-5, with a tentative D call TRBD2 (6 bases). CDR1 and CDR2 from the germline V gene are LGHDT and YNNKEL (reference sequence). Deletions cut 1 base from V and 5 bases from J, with 14 bases between. This CDR3 contains 15 residues.

This sequence joins TRBV7-2 and TRBJ2-3; 8 bases align to TRBD1. The CDR3 has 14 residues. Trimming took 5 bases from V and 4 from J; bases not matched to a gene: 5. The germline V gene has CDR1 SGHTA and CDR2 FQGNSA. CDR3 sequence reads: CASSRDRSADTQYF. The CDR3 DNA follows: TGTGCCAGCAGCCGGGACAGGTCAGCAGATACGCAGTATTTT.

V and J are TRBV11-2 and TRBJ1-6, with D hard to call. This CDR3 is 14 amino acids long. Germline V CDR1 and CDR2: SGHAT, FQNNGV. V was pared by 3 bases and J by 8 bases, with 11 bases between. CDR3 residues: CASSFWSFDSPLHF. In nucleotides, the CDR3 is TGTGCCAGCAGCTTTTGGTCGTTTGATTCACCCCTCCACTTT.

The rearrangement uses TRBV9 and TRBJ1-2; D unclear. The V gene lost 0 bases and the J gene lost 4 bases, with 13 bases spanning the gap. The CDR3 runs 15 residues. CDR1 SGDLS and CDR2 YYNGEE come from the germline V gene. The CDR3 nucleotides read TGTGCCAGCAGCGTAGGCACAGTTTCTTCCTATGGCTACACCTTC. Encoded protein: CASSVGTVSSYGYTF.

The CDR3 here is CASSLGHRGRGYGYTF. The CDR3 DNA follows: TGCGCCAGCAGCTTGGGACACAGAGGACGAGGGTATGGCTACACCTTC. This chain links TRBV5-1 with TRBJ1-2; D gene ambiguous. CDR1 and CDR2 from the germline V gene are SGHRS and YFSETQ. The CDR3 is made up of 16 amino acids. Trimming took 0 bases from V and 5 from J, leaving 17 bases between them.

The chain joins TRBV6-4 to TRBJ2-3; the D is unclear. V shed 5 bases and J shed 4 bases, with 10 bases lying between them. The V gene's germline CDR1 is MRHNA and CDR2 SNTAGT. CDR3 length: 13 amino acids. The CDR3, as DNA: TGTGCCAGCAGTATTTCCACATCAGATACGCAGTATTTT. This gives the protein CASSISTSDTQYF.

This clone was counted between two and nine times. The rearrangement links TRBV4-1 to TRBJ1-6; D uncertain. Germline CDR1 reads MGHRA; CDR2 reads YSYEKL. Between the trimmed V and J ends, which lost 1 base and 0 bases, there was a span of 10 bases. The CDR3 covers 17 residues. In DNA form, the CDR3 reads TGCGCCAGCAGCCAAGCCCCGGATAACTCCTATAATTCACCCCTCCACTTT. Its translation is CASSQAPDNSYNSPLHF.

The chain couples TRBV6-2 or TRBV6-3 to TRBJ1-1, with D uncertain. V was clipped by 5 bases and J by 9 bases, with 13 bases between them. Germline values: CDR1 MNHEY, CDR2 SVGEGT. CDR3 length equals 12 residues. The CDR3 region is CASSRPTEKAFF. Here the CDR3 DNA reads TGTGCCAGCAGTCGCCCAACAGAAAAAGCTTTCTTT.

The V and J genes are TRBV14 and TRBJ2-3; weak D call: TRBD1 (5 bases). Deletions cut 0 bases from V and 3 bases from J, with 10 bases between. The CDR3 has 15 amino acids. Germline V lookup: CDR1 SGHDN, CDR2 FVKESK. The CDR3 DNA reads TGTGCCAGCAGCCAAGAGATAAAGGGGACAGATACGCAGTATTTT. Translated, it gives CASSQEIKGTDTQYF.

This clone was found once. This chain links TRBV5-1 with TRBJ1-2; D is unclear. Between the trimmed V and J ends, which lost 0 bases and 5 bases, there was a span of 11 bases. Germline V gene sequence: CDR1 SGHRS, CDR2 YFSETQ. This CDR3 is 14 amino acids long. Written as DNA, the CDR3 is TGCGCCAGCAGCTTGGCCGAAGTATCGTATGGCTACACCTTC. Its protein product is CASSLAEVSYGYTF. Supplemented by reference TRBV5-1 and TRBJ1-2, the full variable domain reads KAGVTQTPRYLIKTRGQQVTLSCSPISGHRSVSWYQQTPGQGLQFLFEYFSETQRNKGNFPGRFSGRQFSNSRSEMNVSTLELGDSALYLCASSLAEVSYGYTFGSGTRLTVV.

The chain combines TRBV19 with TRBJ1-2; no reliable D call. The CDR3 totals 12 residues. V shed 3 bases and J shed 7 bases, with 9 bases lying between them. CDR1 LNHDA and CDR2 SQIVND come from the germline V gene (reference sequence). The CDR3 DNA is TGTGCCAGTAGTATTTATGGACTTGGCTACACCTTC. Its translation is CASSIYGLGYTF. Full variable domain (rest looked up from reference TRBV19 and TRBJ1-2): DGGITQSPKYLFRKEGQNVTLSCEQNLNHDAMYWYRQDPGQGLRLIYYSQIVNDFQKGDIAEGYSVSREKKESFPLTVTSAQKNPTAFYLCASSIYGLGYTFGSGTRLTVV.

This chain joins TRBV15 and TRBJ1-2; 7 bases line up with TRBD1. The CDR3 has 15 amino acids. The J segment lost 5 bases and the V segment lost 3 bases, leaving 9 bases of the junction unmatched. Germline V lookup: CDR1 LNHNV, CDR2 YYDKDF (reference sequence). CDR3 sequence reads: CATSSGRGQAYGYTF. As DNA, the CDR3 is TGTGCCACCAGCAGTGGTAGGGGGCAGGCGTATGGCTACACCTTC. The full variable domain, rest sourced from reference TRBV15 and TRBJ1-2, is DAMVIQNPRYQVTQFGKPVTLSCSQTLNHNVMYWYQQKSSQAPKLLFHYYDKDFNNEADTPDNFQSRRPNTSFCFLDIRSPGLGDTAMYLCATSSGRGQAYGYTFGSGTRLTVV.

The chain employs TRBV11-2 and TRBJ1-6, with D tentatively TRBD1 (6 bases). Trimming removed 5 bases at V and 5 bases at J, with 13 bases between. The germline CDR1 and CDR2 sequences are SGHAT and FQNNGV. The CDR3 runs 15 residues. The CDR3 DNA reads as TGTGCCAGCAGCCTACGGACAGTTAATAATTCACCCCTCCACTTT. It specifies CASSLRTVNNSPLHF.

The genes are TRBV6-2 or TRBV6-3 and TRBJ2-1; 12 bases align to TRBD2. The germline V gene has CDR1 MNHEY and CDR2 SVGEGT. This CDR3 region has 17 residues. The V and J ends lost 5 bases and 8 bases, in that order; junction bases with no gene match: 13. The CDR3 loop reads CASSPRTSGDPLDEQFF. The CDR3, as DNA: TGTGCCAGCAGTCCCCGGACTAGCGGGGACCCCTTGGATGAGCAGTTCTTC.

The chain recombines TRBV6-5 with TRBJ1-6, with 7 nucleotides matching TRBD1. Germline-derived CDR1 and CDR2 are MNHEY and SVGAGI. CDR3 size: 15 residues. J lost 7 bases, V lost 4 bases, and 7 bases had no gene match. The CDR3 sequence is CASSLTGQRNSPLHF. The CDR3 DNA reads TGTGCCAGCAGTTTGACAGGGCAGCGCAATTCACCCCTCCACTTT.

The chain joins TRBV21-1 to TRBJ2-1. TRBV21-1 is flagged as a pseudogene. The CDR3 is 17 residues long. The DNA of the CDR3 is TGTGCCAGCAGCAAAGAAACGGCAGAGCTGTATTACAATGAGCAGTTCTTC. Translation gives CASSKETAELYYNEQFF.

On this clone itself: The same CDR3 can be traced to other DNA sequences in this sample. This chain links TRBV7-3 with TRBJ2-3; 7 bases fit TRBD1. The CDR3 has 14 amino acids. CDR1 SGHTA and CDR2 FQGTGA come from the germline V gene. The trim removed 2 bases at V and 1 base at J, leaving 0 bases unmatched. CDR3: CASSLDRGTDTQYF. The CDR3 DNA is TGTGCCAGCAGCTTAGACAGGGGCACAGATACGCAGTATTTT.

The CDR3: CASSVQFNQPQHF. The CDR3 DNA reads as TGTGCCAGCAGTGTCCAGTTTAATCAGCCCCAGCATTTT. The chain employs TRBV6-4 and TRBJ1-5; D call uncertain. CDR1 and CDR2 (germline): MRHNA, SNTAGT. Trimming stripped 4 bases from V and 4 bases from J, with 8 bases between. This CDR3 contains 13 residues.

The CDR3 DNA reads as TGTGCCAGCACGATTGAGGTCACCGGGGAGCTGTTTTTT. Its protein product is CASTIEVTGELFF. The chain recombines TRBV13 with TRBJ2-2; D not resolved. This CDR3 has 13 residues. Per germline, CDR1 PRHDT and CDR2 FYEKMQ (reference sequence). Trimming took off 7 bases at V and 4 bases at J, with 10 bases between the two ends.